Listed below are T cell receptor beta chains from one sample, sequenced in a study of T cells in Graves' hyperthyroidism and ophthalmopathy. A single record per CDR3 protein comes from TCRdb applying MiXCR to the multiplex PCR reads. The sample contains over 450,000 distinct CDR3 sequences, approximately 15% of which appear only once. Input material: blood. The receptors stem from a woman younger than 35 with Graves' hyperthyroidism. CDR3s include the opening cysteine and the closing phenylalanine or tryptophan. The order of the fields is V gene, clone size, J gene, D gene, CDR3 length, CDR3 DNA, CDR3 protein. D genes are given only for firm matches. Rows give clone size only sometimes, using once, few, many, or a class for an expanded clone.

TRBV4-1	few	TRBJ2-7	NA	15	TGCGCCAGCAGCCAACCCCGACAAAGAGCCCACGAGCAGTACTTC	CASSQPRQRAHEQYF
TRBV10-3	many	TRBJ1-5	NA	14	TGTGCCATCAGTGGCGACAACGGCAATCAGCCCCAGCATTTT	CAISGDNGNQPQHF
TRBV12-3/TRBV12-4	many	TRBJ2-1	TRBD2	15	TGTGCCAGCAGTCTGGGACTAGCGTCTTACAATGAGCAGTTCTTC	CASSLGLASYNEQFF
TRBV10-3	NA	TRBJ1-2	NA	14	TGTGCCATCAGTGAGTCGGGATTTAACTATGGCTACACCTTC	CAISESGFNYGYTF
TRBV11-3	many	TRBJ2-7	NA	14	TGTGCCAGCAGCTCTTACAGGGTGCCCTACGAGCAGTACTTC	CASSSYRVPYEQYF
TRBV14	once	TRBJ2-3	TRBD2	16	TGTGCCAGCAGCCTCCTAGCGGGATTACTGACAGATACGCAGTATTTT	CASSLLAGLLTDTQYF
TRBV12-3/TRBV12-4	many	TRBJ2-5	NA	14	TGTGCCAGCAGTTTGAAGCGGCAGGGCGAGACCCAGTACTTC	CASSLKRQGETQYF
TRBV6-1	NA	TRBJ1-5	NA	13	TGTGCCAGCAGGTCCGATGGCAATCAGCCCCAGCATTTT	CASRSDGNQPQHF
TRBV9	few	TRBJ1-2	NA	14	TGTGCCAGCAGCCCCCACCAGGGGACCTATGGCTACACCTTC	CASSPHQGTYGYTF
TRBV3-1	few	TRBJ1-4	NA	15	TGTGCCAGCAGCCAAGGGTGGGGGACTAATGAAAAACTGTTTTTT	CASSQGWGTNEKLFF
TRBV12-3/TRBV12-4	many	TRBJ1-5	NA	15	TGTGCCAGCAGTCAGGAGGGATATAGCAATCAGCCCCAGCATTTT	CASSQEGYSNQPQHF
TRBV7-6	NA	TRBJ1-1	TRBD1	16	TGTGCCAGCAGCCCAACCTCCCCGACAGGGTCGACTGAAGCTTTCTTT	CASSPTSPTGSTEAFF
TRBV20-1	NA	TRBJ2-1	TRBD2	18	TGCAGTGCTAGAGATAGGTCCGTTAGCGGGAGTCCCTACAATGAGCAGTTCTTC	CSARDRSVSGSPYNEQFF
TRBV28	NA	TRBJ2-1	NA	15	TGTGCCAGCAGTTTGGCAGGGGTTGAGAGGAATGAGCAGTTCTTC	CASSLAGVERNEQFF
TRBV6-1	many	TRBJ2-3	NA	16	TGTGCCAGCAGTTCCTCACGACTTACTTTCACAGATACGCAGTATTTT	CASSSSRLTFTDTQYF
TRBV7-9	many	TRBJ2-3	TRBD2	18	TGTGCCAGCAGCTTAGGGGGACTAGCGGGACCAAACACAGATACGCAGTATTTT	CASSLGGLAGPNTDTQYF
TRBV19	many	TRBJ1-5	TRBD1	17	TGTGCCAGTAGTATTTCCCGGGACAGGGGAAGCAATCAGCCCCAGCATTTT	CASSISRDRGSNQPQHF
TRBV7-6	NA	TRBJ2-6	NA	17	TGTGCCAGCAGCTTACGCTACAGAAGCTCTGGGGCCAACGTCCTGACTTTC	CASSLRYRSSGANVLTF
TRBV29-1	NA	TRBJ1-2	NA	13	TGCAGCGTCGACAGCAGAACTAACTATGGCTACACCTTC	CSVDSRTNYGYTF
TRBV7-9	NA	TRBJ2-1	TRBD1	11	TGTGCCAGCAGCGCAATGACAGGGGAGTTCTTC	CASSAMTGEFF
TRBV7-9	few	TRBJ2-7	NA	13	TGTGCCAGCAGCCTGGGAATCTCCCCCGAGCAGTACTTC	CASSLGISPEQYF
TRBV9	many	TRBJ1-2	NA	14	TGTGCCAGCAGCGTAGATAGCGAGGAGTATGGCTACACCTTC	CASSVDSEEYGYTF